Reported below is one T cell receptor beta chain. Antigen specificity is unknown. As for treatment: oral pan-JAK inhibitor, 5-10 mg twice daily. The CDR3 has 12 amino acids. Germline CDR1 and CDR2: SNHLY and FYNNEI. Trimming took off 6 bases at V and 3 bases at J, with 9 bases between the two ends. This sample was taken from a study of CD8+ T cells in alopecia areata. Sequencing used cDNA as its template, made by extracting RNA and reverse transcribing it. Only in-frame clones appear in the TCRdb table, and some are missing; sequencing was by immunoSEQ multiplex PCR. The table lists around 290,000 clones, roughly 50% of them singletons. Study results and limitations: Administration of tofacitinib significantly diminished scalp clonality and expanded CD8+ clones within the top 100.

The J gene is TRBJ2-7, the V gene TRBV2; TRBD1 might be the D (5 bases). This sequence was found in a human donor with alopecia areata. The sample consisted of CD4+ T cells sorted from blood, taken at week 24, from a patient treated with tofacitinib. CDR3 residues: CASRLDSYEQYF. The CDR3 bases are TGTGCCAGCAGACTCGACAGCTACGAGCAGTACTTC.